This entry concerns a single T cell receptor (beta chain). The sample comes from a study of technical replicates of blood from a handful of donors. Using immunoSEQ multiplex PCR, the repertoire was profiled, and TCRdb retains in-frame clones only, with some absent. The data contain approximately 92,000 clones, roughly 95% of them singletons. Germline V gene data show CDR1 as SNHLY and CDR2 as FYNNEI. The V and J ends lost 8 bases and 4 bases, in that order; junction bases with no gene match: 10. There are 14 residues in the CDR3. This sequence was found in a human donor in good health. The source material was T cells isolated from PBMCs. The V call is TRBV2, the J call TRBJ2-7; TRBD1 matches at 8 bases. Here the CDR3 DNA reads TGTGCCAGCGCTAGGGGCAGGGGGCCGTACGAGCAGTACTTC. Its translation: CASARGRGPYEQYF.